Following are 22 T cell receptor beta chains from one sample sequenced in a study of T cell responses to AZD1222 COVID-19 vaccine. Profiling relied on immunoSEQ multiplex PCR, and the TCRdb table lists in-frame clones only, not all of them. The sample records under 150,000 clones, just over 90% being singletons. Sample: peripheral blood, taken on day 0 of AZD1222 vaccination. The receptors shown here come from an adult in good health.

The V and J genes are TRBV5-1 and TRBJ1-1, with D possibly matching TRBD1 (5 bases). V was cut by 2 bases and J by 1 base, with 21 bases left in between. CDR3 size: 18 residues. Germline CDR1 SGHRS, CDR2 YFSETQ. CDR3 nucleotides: TGCGCCAGCAGCTTTAGGGACCCCAGTCCCCTGACGAACACTGAAGCTTTCTTT. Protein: CASSFRDPSPLTNTEAFF.

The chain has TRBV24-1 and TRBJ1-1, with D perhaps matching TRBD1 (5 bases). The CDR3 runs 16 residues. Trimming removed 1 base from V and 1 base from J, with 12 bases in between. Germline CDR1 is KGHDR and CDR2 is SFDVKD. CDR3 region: CATSDFWQGGNTEAFF. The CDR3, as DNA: TGTGCCACCAGTGATTTCTGGCAGGGAGGGAACACTGAAGCTTTCTTT.

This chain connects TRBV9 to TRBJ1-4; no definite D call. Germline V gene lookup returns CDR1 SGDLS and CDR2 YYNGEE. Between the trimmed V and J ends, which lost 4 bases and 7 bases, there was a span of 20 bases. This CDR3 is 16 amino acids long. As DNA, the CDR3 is TGTGCCAGCAGCTCCCGGTCCCAGGACGTCGCTGAAAAACTGTTTTTT. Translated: CASSSRSQDVAEKLFF.

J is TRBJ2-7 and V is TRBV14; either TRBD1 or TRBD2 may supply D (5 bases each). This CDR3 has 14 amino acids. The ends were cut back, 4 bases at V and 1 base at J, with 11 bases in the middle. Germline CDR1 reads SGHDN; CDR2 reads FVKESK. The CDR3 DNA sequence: TGTGCCAGCAGCCTAACGGGACGGTCCTACGAGCAGTACTTC. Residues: CASSLTGRSYEQYF.

CDR3 DNA sequence: TGCGCCAGCAGCGATGGACAGGGGATGATCGCGCGCGCCAAAAACATTCAGTACTTC. It translates to CASSDGQGMIARAKNIQYF. The genes are TRBV5-1 and TRBJ2-4, with 9 positions matching TRBD1. J was trimmed by 1 base and V by 4 bases; bases with no gene match: 15. The CDR3 sequence is 19 residues long. Germline values: CDR1 SGHRS, CDR2 YFSETQ.

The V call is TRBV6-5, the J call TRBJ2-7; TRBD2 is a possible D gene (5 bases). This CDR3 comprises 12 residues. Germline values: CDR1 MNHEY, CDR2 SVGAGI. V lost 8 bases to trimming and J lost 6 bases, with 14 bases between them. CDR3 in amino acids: CASRTGLGEQYF. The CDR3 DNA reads TGTGCCAGCCGGACTGGTTTAGGCGAGCAGTACTTC.

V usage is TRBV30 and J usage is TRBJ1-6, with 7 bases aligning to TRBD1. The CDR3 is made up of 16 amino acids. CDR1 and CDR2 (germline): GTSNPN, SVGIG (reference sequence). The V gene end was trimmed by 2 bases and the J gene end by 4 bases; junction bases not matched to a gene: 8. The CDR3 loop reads CAWSRDSQVYNSPLHF. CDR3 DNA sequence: TGTGCCTGGAGTCGGGACAGCCAGGTTTATAATTCACCCCTCCACTTT.

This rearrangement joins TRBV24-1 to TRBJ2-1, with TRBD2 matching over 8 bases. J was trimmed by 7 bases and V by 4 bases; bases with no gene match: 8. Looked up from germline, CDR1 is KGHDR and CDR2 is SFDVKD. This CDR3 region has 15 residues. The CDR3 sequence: CATSDPSGGENEQFF. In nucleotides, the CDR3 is TGTGCCACCAGTGACCCCAGCGGGGGCGAGAATGAGCAGTTCTTC.

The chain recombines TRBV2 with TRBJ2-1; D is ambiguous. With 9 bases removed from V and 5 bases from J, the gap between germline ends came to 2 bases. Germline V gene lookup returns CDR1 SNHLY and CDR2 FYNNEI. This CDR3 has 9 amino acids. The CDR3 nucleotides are TGTGCCAGTCACAATGAGCAGTTCTTC. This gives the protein CASHNEQFF.

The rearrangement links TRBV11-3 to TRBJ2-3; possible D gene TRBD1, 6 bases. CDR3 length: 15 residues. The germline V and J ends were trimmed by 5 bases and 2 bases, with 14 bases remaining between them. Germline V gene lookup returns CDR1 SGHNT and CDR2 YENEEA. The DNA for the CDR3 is TGTGCCAGCAGCCGCGACAGGCGATACACAGATACGCAGTATTTT. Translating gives CASSRDRRYTDTQYF.

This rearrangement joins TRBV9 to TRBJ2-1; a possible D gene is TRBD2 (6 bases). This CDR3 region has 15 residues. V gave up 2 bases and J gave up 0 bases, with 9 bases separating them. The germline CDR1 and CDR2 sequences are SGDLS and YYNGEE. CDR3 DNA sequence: TGTGCCAGCAGCGTTAGCGGATCCTCCTACAATGAGCAGTTCTTC. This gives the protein CASSVSGSSYNEQFF.

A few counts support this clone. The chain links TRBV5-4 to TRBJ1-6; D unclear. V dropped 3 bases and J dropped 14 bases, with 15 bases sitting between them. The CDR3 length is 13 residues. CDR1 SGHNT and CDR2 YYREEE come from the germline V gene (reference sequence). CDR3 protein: CASSSDSPQSLHF. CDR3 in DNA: TGTGCCAGCAGCTCAGACTCCCCGCAATCCCTCCACTTT.

CDR3 amino acids: CASSTSGPYEQYF. CDR3 coding DNA: TGTGCCAGCAGCACTAGCGGGCCCTACGAGCAGTACTTC. J is TRBJ2-7 and V is TRBV5-6; 9 nucleotides line up with TRBD2. The CDR3 runs 13 residues. V gave up 4 bases and J gave up 2 bases; unmatched junction bases: 1. Germline CDR1 is SGHDT and CDR2 is YYEEEE.

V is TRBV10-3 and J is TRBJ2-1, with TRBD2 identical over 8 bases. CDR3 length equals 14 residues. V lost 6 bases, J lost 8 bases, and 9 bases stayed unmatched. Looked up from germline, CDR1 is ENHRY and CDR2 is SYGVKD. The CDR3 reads CAIRPGTSNDEQFF. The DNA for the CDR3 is TGTGCCATCAGGCCCGGGACTAGTAATGATGAGCAGTTCTTC.

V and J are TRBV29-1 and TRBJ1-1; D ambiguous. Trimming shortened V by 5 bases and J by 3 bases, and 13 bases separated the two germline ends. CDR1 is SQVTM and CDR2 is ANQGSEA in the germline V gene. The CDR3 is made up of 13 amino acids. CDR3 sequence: CSVMGIPHTEAFF. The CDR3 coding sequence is TGCAGCGTTATGGGCATTCCCCACACTGAAGCTTTCTTT.

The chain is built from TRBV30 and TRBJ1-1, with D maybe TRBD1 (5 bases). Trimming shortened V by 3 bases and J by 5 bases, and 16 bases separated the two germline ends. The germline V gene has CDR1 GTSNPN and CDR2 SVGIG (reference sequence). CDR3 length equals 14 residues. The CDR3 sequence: CAWRHHQQGTEAFF. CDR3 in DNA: TGTGCCTGGAGGCATCACCAGCAGGGAACTGAAGCTTTCTTT. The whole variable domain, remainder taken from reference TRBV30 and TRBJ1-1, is SQTIHQWPATLVQPVGSPLSLECTVEGTSNPNLYWYRQAAGRGLQLLFYSVGIGQISSEVPQNLSASRPQDRQFILSSKKLLLSDSGFYLCAWRHHQQGTEAFFGQGTRLTVV.

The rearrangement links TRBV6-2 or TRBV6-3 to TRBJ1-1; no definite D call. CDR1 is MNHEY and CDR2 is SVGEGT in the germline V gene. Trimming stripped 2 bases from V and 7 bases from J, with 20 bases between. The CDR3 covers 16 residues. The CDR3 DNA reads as TGTGCCAGCAGTTACCTCGCCAGCTTATACTTACATGAAGCTTTCTTT. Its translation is CASSYLASLYLHEAFF.

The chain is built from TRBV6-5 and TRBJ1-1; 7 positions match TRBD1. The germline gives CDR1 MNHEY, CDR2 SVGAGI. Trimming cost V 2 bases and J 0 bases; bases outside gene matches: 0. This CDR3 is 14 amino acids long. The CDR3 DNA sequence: TGTGCCAGCAGTTACGACAGGGTGAACACTGAAGCTTTCTTT. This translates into CASSYDRVNTEAFF.

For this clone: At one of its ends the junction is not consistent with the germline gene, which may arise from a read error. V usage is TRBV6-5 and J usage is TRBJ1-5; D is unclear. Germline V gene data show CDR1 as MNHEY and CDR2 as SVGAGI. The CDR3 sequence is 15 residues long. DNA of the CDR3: TGTGCCAGCACTTACACGATTTCAGGCAATCAGCCCCAGCATTTT. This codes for CASTYTISGNQPQHF.

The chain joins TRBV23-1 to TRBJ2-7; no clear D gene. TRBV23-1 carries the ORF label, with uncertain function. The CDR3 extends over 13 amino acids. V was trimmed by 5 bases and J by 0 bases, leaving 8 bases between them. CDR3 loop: CASSEYSSYEQYF. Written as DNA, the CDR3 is TGCGCCAGCAGTGAGTACAGCTCCTACGAGCAGTACTTC.

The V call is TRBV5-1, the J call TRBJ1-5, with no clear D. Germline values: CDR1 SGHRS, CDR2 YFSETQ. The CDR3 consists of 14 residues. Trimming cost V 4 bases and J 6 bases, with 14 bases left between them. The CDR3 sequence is CASSSIPDTQPQHF. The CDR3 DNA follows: TGCGCCAGCAGCAGTATACCTGATACTCAGCCCCAGCATTTT.

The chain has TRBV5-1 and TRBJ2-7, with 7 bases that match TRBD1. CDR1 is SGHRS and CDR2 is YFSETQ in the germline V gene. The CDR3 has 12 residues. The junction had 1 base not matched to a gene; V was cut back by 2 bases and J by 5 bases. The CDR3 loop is CASSFTGDEQYF. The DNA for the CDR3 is TGCGCCAGCAGCTTTACAGGGGACGAGCAGTACTTC. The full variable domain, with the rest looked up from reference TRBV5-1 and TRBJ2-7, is KAGVTQTPRYLIKTRGQQVTLSCSPISGHRSVSWYQQTPGQGLQFLFEYFSETQRNKGNFPGRFSGRQFSNSRSEMNVSTLELGDSALYLCASSFTGDEQYFGPGTRLTVT.